One and the same sample provided the 18 T cell receptor beta chains below, sequenced in a study of T-cell reconstitution after alpha-beta-depleted transplantation in children. The TCRbeta library incorporated unique molecular identifiers. MiXCR, run by TCRdb on the PCR reads, gives a single entry per CDR3 protein. The sample has approximately 350,000 distinct CDR3 sequences; 15% to 20% are singletons. Sequencing used PBMCs, mostly from graft donor cells, obtained 360 days after TCRalphabeta/CD19-depleted stem cell transplant. These receptors all come from a male patient aged 2-15 years who had a stem cell transplant for acute lymphoblastic leukemia, so the T cells may come from the graft donor.

This clonotype came up a few times. The J gene is TRBJ2-1, the V gene TRBV30, with D unresolved. Germline CDR1 is GTSNPN and CDR2 is SVGIG (reference sequence). V lost 0 bases and J lost 4, with 4 bases in between. This CDR3 has 12 residues. CDR3 in DNA: TGTGCCTGGAGTGTAAGGTACAATGAGCAGTTCTTC. Protein: CAWSVRYNEQFF.

This clonotype was observed a few times. The rearrangement uses TRBV18 and TRBJ2-1; the D gene could be TRBD1 or TRBD2 (6 bases each). There are 16 residues in the CDR3. Trimming shortened V by 2 bases and J by 2 bases, and 13 bases separated the two germline ends. Germline lookup yields CDR1 KGHSH and CDR2 LQKENI. The DNA for the CDR3 is TGTGCCAGCTCACCATTCACTAGGGGGGCCTACAATGAGCAGTTCTTC. This translates into CASSPFTRGAYNEQFF.

The chain employs TRBV9 and TRBJ2-1; no clear D gene. The germline V and J ends were trimmed by 3 bases and 4 bases, with 17 bases remaining between them. Germline CDR1 SGDLS, CDR2 YYNGEE. The CDR3 is made up of 16 amino acids. CDR3 in DNA: TGTGCCAGCAGCGCCCCGACTGTCGGTCGATACAATGAGCAGTTCTTC. Protein sequence: CASSAPTVGRYNEQFF.

This clonotype has more than one count but fewer than ten. The chain uses TRBV2 and TRBJ2-1, with D possibly being TRBD1 (6 bases). V dropped 7 bases and J dropped 1 base, with 17 bases sitting between them. The CDR3 spans 16 residues. Germline CDR1 and CDR2: SNHLY and FYNNEI. In DNA form, the CDR3 reads TGTGCCAGCACTGCAGGGGCCCCTTTATCCTACAATGAGCAGTTCTTC. This sequence encodes CASTAGAPLSYNEQFF.

This clonotype was seen a few times. The V gene is TRBV20-1, the J gene TRBJ2-3; 9 positions agree with TRBD2. The CDR3 consists of 13 residues. V trimming: 4 bases; J trimming: 6 bases; junction bases outside the gene matches: 5. CDR1 DFQATT and CDR2 SNEGSKA come from the germline V gene (reference sequence). DNA of the CDR3: TGCAGTGCTACACGACTAGCGGTCGATACGCAGTATTTT. Protein sequence: CSATRLAVDTQYF.

This clonotype was seen once. The V call is TRBV12-3 or TRBV12-4, the J call TRBJ2-5; TRBD1 agrees at 7 bases. CDR3 length: 12 amino acids. With V trimmed by 3 bases and J by 9 bases, 4 bases remained unmatched. In DNA, the CDR3 is TGTGCCAGCAGTTTCGGACAGGCAGCCCAGTACTTC. This gives the protein CASSFGQAAQYF.

This clonotype has a handful of counts. This chain links TRBV5-1 with TRBJ2-6; 11 bases are a match to TRBD1. In germline, CDR1 is SGHRS, CDR2 YFSETQ. The J segment lost 3 bases and the V segment lost 4 bases, leaving 9 bases of the junction unmatched. This CDR3 has 18 residues. The CDR3 DNA sequence: TGCGCCAGCAGCACCGGGACAGGGGGAAGATATGGGGCCAACGTCCTGACTTTC. Amino acid sequence: CASSTGTGGRYGANVLTF.

This clonotype was detected once. The CDR3 reads CASSLVPQASTGELFF. CDR3 DNA sequence: TGTGCCAGCAGCTTAGTCCCTCAAGCGAGTACCGGGGAGCTGTTTTTT. The chain couples TRBV11-2 to TRBJ2-2; no definite D call. Between the trimmed V and J ends, which lost 1 base and 5 bases, there was a span of 14 bases. The CDR3 length is 16 residues. Germline lookup yields CDR1 SGHAT and CDR2 FQNNGV.

This clonotype was picked up a small number of times. The chain joins TRBV12-3 or TRBV12-4 to TRBJ2-3; 12 bases align to TRBD2. The CDR3 has 16 amino acids. V trimming: 4 bases; J trimming: 9 bases; junction bases outside the gene matches: 11. CDR3 sequence: CASSSPSTSGSLTQYF. DNA for the CDR3: TGTGCCAGCAGTTCCCCCTCGACTAGCGGGAGTTTAACGCAGTATTTT.

As for this clonotype: Germline and junction disagree at one end, which may indicate a read error. CDR3 in amino acids: CASSQGGAGQPQHF. The CDR3 DNA is TGTGCCAGCAGTCAAGGGGGCGCGGGCCAGCCCCAGCATTTT. The J gene is TRBJ1-5, the V gene TRBV14; TRBD1 matches 7 bases. The CDR3 spans 14 residues. The germline V gene has CDR1 SGHDN and CDR2 FVKESK.

The V and J genes are TRBV9 and TRBJ2-3, with D unclear. This CDR3 has 16 residues. Per germline, CDR1 SGDLS and CDR2 YYNGEE. The V end lost 0 bases, the J end lost 1 base, and 12 bases lay between the germline ends. The CDR3 spells CASSVGAGPGTDTQYF. CDR3 nucleotide sequence: TGTGCCAGCAGCGTAGGGGCAGGCCCAGGCACAGATACGCAGTATTTT.

This clonotype was observed many times. The chain couples TRBV4-3 to TRBJ2-7; no reliable D call. CDR1 LGHNA and CDR2 YSLEER come from the germline V gene. V was shortened by 0 bases and J by 6 bases, with 9 bases between the two germline ends. The CDR3 runs 13 residues. The CDR3 DNA sequence: TGCGCCAGCAGCCAAGAGGACGGGCTCGAGCAGTACTTC. Translation: CASSQEDGLEQYF.

This clonotype was found many times. The J gene is TRBJ2-3, the V gene TRBV10-3; D not resolved. This CDR3 has 12 amino acids. CDR1 is ENHRY and CDR2 is SYGVKD in the germline V gene. Trimming removed 10 bases at V and 3 bases at J, with 11 bases between. CDR3 protein: CATARSTDTQYF. CDR3 bases: TGTGCCACCGCACGCAGTACAGATACGCAGTATTTT.

This clonotype was found a few times. The V and J genes are TRBV6-6 and TRBJ1-1; D remains unclear. V was pared by 5 bases and J by 1 base, with 8 bases between. The CDR3 runs 13 residues. The V gene's germline CDR1 is MNHNY and CDR2 SVGAGI (reference sequence). CDR3 nucleotides: TGTGCCAGCAGTACCCGGGGGAACACTGAAGCTTTCTTT. This translates into CASSTRGNTEAFF.

This clonotype was picked up many times. This chain joins TRBV15 and TRBJ1-1, with no clear D. Per the germline V gene, CDR1 is LNHNV and CDR2 is YYDKDF (reference sequence). Trimming stripped 0 bases from V and 3 bases from J, with 5 bases between. The CDR3 covers 13 residues. CDR3 nucleotides: TGTGCCACCAGCAGAGATCTAGACACTGAAGCTTTCTTT. Residues: CATSRDLDTEAFF.

The chain uses TRBV10-3 and TRBJ2-7, with TRBD1 identical over 8 bases. The CDR3 length is 16 residues. J gave up 4 bases and V 0 bases, and 8 bases lay outside the gene matches. From germline, CDR1 is ENHRY and CDR2 SYGVKD. CDR3 amino acids: CAISESRQGNVYEQYF. In DNA, the CDR3 is TGTGCCATCAGTGAGTCGAGACAGGGGAACGTGTACGAGCAGTACTTC.

This clonotype occurred a few times. The CDR3 sequence is CASKQQGSSYEQYF. The CDR3 DNA reads TGTGCCAGCAAACAGCAGGGGTCCTCCTACGAGCAGTACTTC. V usage is TRBV7-9 and J usage is TRBJ2-7; TRBD1 might be the D (6 bases). With 7 bases removed from V and 0 bases from J, the gap between germline ends came to 13 bases. This CDR3 spans 14 amino acids. Germline-derived CDR1 and CDR2 are SEHNR and FQNEAQ (reference sequence).

The table lists this clonotype with a few counts. This chain connects TRBV5-1 to TRBJ2-3; 14 nucleotides line up with TRBD2. Trimming removed 2 bases from V and 3 bases from J; junction bases left unmatched: 5. The germline CDR1 and CDR2 sequences are SGHRS and YFSETQ. The CDR3 is 17 amino acids. CDR3 in DNA: TGCGCCAGCAGCTTCGGACTAGCGGGAGGCAGGACAGATACGCAGTATTTT. It codes for CASSFGLAGGRTDTQYF.